The T cell receptor beta chain under discussion was sequenced for a study of T-cell reconstitution after alpha-beta-depleted transplantation in children (dated by TCRdb to about 2016). With regard to the full study: Using TCR repertoire profiling, the study quantitatively followed how T-cell immune reconstitution unfolded in children after TCRalphabeta/CD19-depleted allogeneic hematopoietic cell transplantation.

Relative to germline, V is 3 bases shorter and J is 4 bases shorter, with 12 bases between their ends. For CDR1 and CDR2, the germline V gene lists MGHRA and YSYEKL. From cysteine to phenylalanine, the CDR3 is 14 amino acids long. The only DNA kept is the CDR3, 42 bases in frame from the first base. Study-wide conclusions, independent of this receptor: In some patients, the high TCRbeta diversity seen at day 60 was put down to recipient T cells and intrathymic progenitors that had survived conditioning. Hyperexpanded clone frequencies declined over subsequent months; after one year, T-cell counts and TCRbeta diversity were mostly attributed to newly produced T cells. About two months after transplant, the apparently early recovery of alphabetaT-cell counts reportedly depended on just several hundred clones that had expanded rapidly and came from non-depleted graft cells.

This clonotype was recorded at least ten times. This clone's antigen is unknown. No quality values exist for individual bases; no much larger clone is one base distant. The treatment or condition label, read with the paper, signifies: allogeneic hematopoietic cell transplantation with graft depleted of TCRalphabeta T cells and CD19 B cells. TCRalphabeta/CD19-depleted allogeneic hematopoietic cell grafts were given to the transplant recipients, all of whom were children. Library prep was done by PCR. Sequencing was performed on an Illumina HiSeq 2500. TCR libraries were prepared with molecular barcoding, using unique molecular identifiers to normalize TCRbeta repertoire quantification. TCRdb applied fastp at Q25 and MiXCR to the public reads, then kept only in-frame beta chains. Each CDR3 protein gets just one entry, which takes the most common genes and DNA from the rows behind it. A total of approximately 350,000 distinct CDR3 sequences appear in this sample, 15% to 20% of them only once. The top ten constitute about 41% of the sample.

The source was PBMCs, mostly from graft donor cells, collected 360 days after TCRalphabeta/CD19-depleted stem cell transplant. The chain is assembled from TRBV4-1 and TRBJ1-2, with the D gene not confidently named. This TCR was recovered from a male patient aged 2-9 years who had a stem cell transplant for acute lymphoblastic leukemia, so the T cells may come from the graft donor. The CDR3 loop reads CASSQARGIYGYTF. Here is the DNA: TGCGCCAGCAGCCAGGCCAGAGGCATCTATGGCTACACCTTC.